The 29 T cell receptor beta chains given below trace back to one sample, sequenced in a study of cytomegalovirus exposure and HLA in healthy donors. Vbeta (60) and Jbeta (13) primers were used in the PCR. The assay was immunoSEQ multiplex PCR, and TCRdb's table has in-frame clones only and misses some. In all, the sample yields some 34,000 clones. The specimen was PBMCs. These receptors came from a man in his forties in good health and CMV-seronegative.

The rearrangement uses TRBV7-8 and TRBJ2-3, with 11 bases matching TRBD2. With V trimmed by 1 base and J by 2 bases, 5 bases remained unmatched. The CDR3 is 17 residues long. Germline CDR1 SGHVS, CDR2 FQNEAQ. CDR3 nucleotide sequence: TGTGCCAGCAGCTTAGGGACTAGCGGGTTCTCCACAGATACGCAGTATTTT. This gives the protein CASSLGTSGFSTDTQYF.

This chain uses TRBV30 with TRBJ1-2, with 7 bases that match TRBD1. Germline CDR1 GTSNPN, CDR2 SVGIG (reference sequence). V lost 4 bases to trimming and J lost 4 bases; unmatched junction nucleotides: 0. The CDR3 loop spans 11 amino acids. The CDR3 sequence is CAWTGGYGYTF. CDR3 nucleotides: TGTGCCTGGACAGGGGGCTATGGCTACACCTTC.

The CDR3 loop is CASRQKGLAGNDNEQFF. In DNA, the CDR3 is TGTGCCAGCAGACAAAAGGGGTTAGCGGGAAATGACAATGAGCAGTTCTTC. V and J are TRBV7-2 and TRBJ2-1, with 8 positions matching TRBD2. V was clipped by 6 bases and J by 5 bases; unmatched bases: 15. Looked up from germline, CDR1 is SGHTA and CDR2 is FQGNSA. This CDR3 has 17 residues.

The chain combines TRBV5-6 with TRBJ2-3, with a weak D call TRBD2 (5 bases). The CDR3 consists of 14 residues. Germline CDR1 and CDR2: SGHDT and YYEEEE. Trimming removed 4 bases at V and 2 bases at J, with 11 bases between. The CDR3 spells CASSRAGTTDTQYF. CDR3 nucleotide sequence: TGTGCCAGCAGCCGGGCGGGCACCACAGATACGCAGTATTTT.

CDR3 coding DNA: TGTGCCAGCAGCACCTTCGGGACAGGGATCGAAAACATTCAGTACTTC. Protein sequence: CASSTFGTGIENIQYF. The rearrangement joins TRBV4-2 to TRBJ2-4; TRBD1 matches at 9 bases. V lost 5 bases, J lost 5 bases, and 10 bases stayed unmatched. CDR1 is LGHNA, CDR2 YNFKEQ, per germline. CDR3 length: 16 amino acids.

The chain is built from TRBV30 and TRBJ1-5; 11 nucleotides align to TRBD1. The CDR3 covers 17 residues. CDR1 is GTSNPN and CDR2 is SVGIG in the germline V gene (reference sequence). The ends lost 4 bases at V and 2 bases at J; junction bases unmatched: 10. The CDR3 loop reads CAWTQGTGGFGNQPQHF. CDR3 DNA sequence: TGTGCCTGGACTCAAGGGACAGGGGGATTCGGCAATCAGCCCCAGCATTTT. Combining the CDR3 with reference TRBV30 and TRBJ1-5 gives the whole variable domain SQTIHQWPATLVQPVGSPLSLECTVEGTSNPNLYWYRQAAGRGLQLLFYSVGIGQISSEVPQNLSASRPQDRQFILSSKKLLLSDSGFYLCAWTQGTGGFGNQPQHFGDGTRLSIL.

The chain is built from TRBV18 and TRBJ2-5; perhaps TRBD2 as D (5 bases). Germline V lookup: CDR1 KGHSH, CDR2 LQKENI. With 3 bases removed from V and 0 bases from J, the gap between germline ends came to 14 bases. The CDR3 consists of 16 residues. CDR3 DNA sequence: TGTGCCAGCTCACCCCTCCCCGAGGGATACCAAGAGACCCAGTACTTC. Its translation: CASSPLPEGYQETQYF.

The chain couples TRBV5-1 to TRBJ2-3; D is perhaps TRBD2 (6 bases). This CDR3 is 13 amino acids long. CDR1 and CDR2 (germline): SGHRS, YFSETQ. Trimming took 4 bases from V and 0 from J, leaving 6 bases between them. The CDR3 nucleotides read TGCGCCAGCAGCCGGGGGAGCACAGATACGCAGTATTTT. Translation gives CASSRGSTDTQYF.

The chain recombines TRBV7-9 with TRBJ2-2; D is undetermined. Germline V gene sequence: CDR1 SEHNR, CDR2 FQNEAQ (reference sequence). Trimming pared 6 bases from V and 0 bases from J, leaving 14 bases between. The CDR3 has 16 residues. CDR3 DNA sequence: TGTGCCAGCAGTTATATTGGCCGTACGAACACCGGGGAGCTGTTTTTT. Amino acid sequence: CASSYIGRTNTGELFF.

As DNA, the CDR3 is TGCGCCAGCAGCCATGTGGGACTAGAAGCCTACGAGCAGTACTTC. Protein sequence: CASSHVGLEAYEQYF. The genes are TRBV4-3 and TRBJ2-7; 8 bases map to TRBD2. CDR3 length: 15 residues. From germline, CDR1 is LGHNA and CDR2 YSLEER. V dropped 3 bases and J dropped 2; count of bases not matched to a gene: 6.

The chain couples TRBV30 to TRBJ2-3; 12 bases agree with TRBD2. CDR1 GTSNPN and CDR2 SVGIG come from the germline V gene (reference sequence). Trimming cost V 4 bases and J 6 bases; bases outside gene matches: 2. This CDR3 comprises 13 residues. The CDR3 sequence is CAWKLAGGDTQYF. CDR3 DNA: TGTGCCTGGAAGCTAGCGGGAGGGGATACGCAGTATTTT.

The chain joins TRBV5-1 to TRBJ1-4; perhaps TRBD1 as D (5 bases). The CDR3 is 15 amino acids. Looked up from germline, CDR1 is SGHRS and CDR2 is YFSETQ. V was trimmed by 0 bases and J by 5 bases, leaving 11 bases between them. The CDR3: CASSLVRAENEKLFF. DNA of the CDR3: TGCGCCAGCAGCTTGGTCAGGGCCGAAAATGAAAAACTGTTTTTT.

V is TRBV29-1 and J is TRBJ2-7; 10 bases are shared with TRBD1. The V gene end was trimmed by 6 bases and the J gene end by 3 bases; junction bases not matched to a gene: 8. Germline assignment: CDR1 SQVTM and CDR2 ANQGSEA. This CDR3 has 14 residues. CDR3 in DNA: TGCAGCGTCGCGACAGGGGGCGGCTTCTACGAGCAGTACTTC. As protein: CSVATGGGFYEQYF.

The CDR3 spells CASSTSGWLGAFF. The CDR3 bases are TGTGCCAGCAGTACCTCCGGGTGGTTGGGAGCTTTCTTT. J is TRBJ1-1 and V is TRBV25-1; D not certain. The V end lost 5 bases, the J end lost 10 bases, and 17 bases lay between the germline ends. There are 13 residues in the CDR3. CDR1 is MGHDK and CDR2 is SYGVNS in the germline V gene.

The V gene is TRBV19, the J gene TRBJ2-1; D gene uncertain. CDR3 length: 15 amino acids. Germline CDR1 and CDR2: LNHDA and SQIVND (reference sequence). The V end lost 5 bases, the J end lost 5 bases, and 16 bases lay between the germline ends. DNA of the CDR3: TGTGCCAGTAGTCCCCATTGGATGGCGGACAATGAGCAGTTCTTC. This codes for CASSPHWMADNEQFF.

The chain joins TRBV9 to TRBJ2-2, with TRBD1 as a possible D gene (5 bases). The V gene's germline CDR1 is SGDLS and CDR2 YYNGEE. The CDR3 runs 17 residues. V gave up 0 bases and J gave up 7 bases, with 19 bases separating them. CDR3 DNA: TGTGCCAGCAGCGTAGGGGTTATGGCAGGGAAAGACGGGGAGCTGTTTTTT. Residues: CASSVGVMAGKDGELFF.

The chain combines TRBV7-2 with TRBJ2-3; no clear D gene. Trimming removed 3 bases from V and 0 bases from J, with 10 bases in between. The CDR3 sequence is 15 residues long. Germline V gene sequence: CDR1 SGHTA, CDR2 FQGNSA. This chain's CDR3 is CASSFEADSTDTQYF. CDR3 DNA sequence: TGTGCCAGCAGCTTCGAGGCCGACAGCACAGATACGCAGTATTTT.

The chain joins TRBV30 to TRBJ2-1; 9 nucleotides line up with TRBD1. CDR1 is GTSNPN, CDR2 SVGIG, per germline (reference sequence). The CDR3 spans 15 residues. V was clipped by 8 bases and J by 5 bases; unmatched bases: 13. CDR3 DNA: TGTGCCGGGGTTAAGGGGACAGGGACCGACAATGAGCAGTTCTTC. Protein product: CAGVKGTGTDNEQFF.

This sequence joins TRBV19 and TRBJ1-5, with 7 bases fitting TRBD1. This CDR3 is 13 amino acids long. Germline lookup yields CDR1 LNHDA and CDR2 SQIVND (reference sequence). The J segment lost 5 bases and the V segment lost 6 bases, leaving 4 bases of the junction unmatched. The DNA of the CDR3 is TGTGCCAGTAGCCCAGGGGGGCATCAGCCCCAGCATTTT. Protein product: CASSPGGHQPQHF.

The rearrangement links TRBV10-3 to TRBJ1-1; a weak D match, TRBD1 (5 bases). There are 15 residues in the CDR3. The germline CDR1 and CDR2 sequences are ENHRY and SYGVKD. Deletions cut 4 bases from V and 5 bases from J, with 17 bases between. The CDR3 region has the DNA TGTGCCATCAGTGGGACATCAATGAGGAGTACTGAAGCTTTCTTT. Its protein product is CAISGTSMRSTEAFF.

This sequence joins TRBV25-1 and TRBJ2-2; 8 bases map to TRBD2. V shed 8 bases, J shed 6 bases, and the junction held 5 bases outside the gene matches. Germline-derived CDR1 and CDR2 are MGHDK and SYGVNS. This CDR3 is 13 amino acids long. In nucleotides, the CDR3 is TGTGCCAGCGAGCGGGAGTGGGCCGGGGAGCTGTTTTTT. As protein: CASEREWAGELFF. Supplemented by reference TRBV25-1 and TRBJ2-2, the full variable domain reads EADIYQTPRYLVIGTGKKITLECSQTMGHDKMYWYQQDPGMELHLIHYSYGVNSTEKGDLSSESTVSRIRTEHFPLTLESARPSHTSQYLCASEREWAGELFFGEGSRLTVL.

The genes are TRBV29-1 and TRBJ1-3, with TRBD1 matching over 8 bases. The CDR3 length is 15 residues. The ends lost 7 bases at V and 1 base at J; junction bases unmatched: 9. The germline gives CDR1 SQVTM, CDR2 ANQGSEA. The CDR3 region is CSAVDRAFSGNTIYF. Written as DNA, the CDR3 is TGCAGCGCCGTGGACAGGGCCTTTTCTGGAAACACCATATATTTT.

The CDR3 coding sequence is TGCGCCAGCAGCTTGTCGGCGGGAGGGCCCTACGAGCAGTACTTC. Protein product: CASSLSAGGPYEQYF. This chain connects TRBV5-1 to TRBJ2-7; 9 bases map to TRBD2. Germline V lookup: CDR1 SGHRS, CDR2 YFSETQ. This CDR3 has 15 residues. V lost 1 base, J lost 2 bases, and 4 bases stayed unmatched.

The rearrangement links TRBV7-3 to TRBJ1-1; no firm D call. V was trimmed by 1 base and J by 6 bases, leaving 15 bases between them. Per germline, CDR1 SGHTA and CDR2 FQGTGA. There are 15 residues in the CDR3. CDR3 sequence (DNA): TGTGCCAGCAGCTTAAGTGGGGAGGTGGGCGCTGAAGCTTTCTTT. Translating gives CASSLSGEVGAEAFF. The whole variable domain, remainder taken from reference TRBV7-3 and TRBJ1-1, is GAGVSQTPSNKVTEKGKYVELRCDPISGHTALYWYRQSLGQGPEFLIYFQGTGAADDSGLPNDRFFAVRPEGSVSTLKIQRTERGDSAVYLCASSLSGEVGAEAFFGQGTRLTVV.

This rearrangement joins TRBV7-9 to TRBJ2-5; D is ambiguous. Trimming took off 0 bases at V and 0 bases at J, with 5 bases between the two ends. CDR1 is SEHNR, CDR2 FQNEAQ, per germline (reference sequence). CDR3 size: 14 residues. CDR3 nucleotides: TGTGCCAGCAGCTTAGCCCGGGACCAAGAGACCCAGTACTTC. This translates into CASSLARDQETQYF.

The chain recombines TRBV6-6 with TRBJ1-5; D may be TRBD1 (6 bases). The V gene lost 4 bases and the J gene lost 5 bases, with 9 bases spanning the gap. In germline, CDR1 is MNHNY, CDR2 SVGAGI (reference sequence). The CDR3 totals 13 residues. The CDR3 protein is CASSWTADQPQHF. In DNA, the CDR3 is TGTGCCAGCAGTTGGACAGCGGATCAGCCCCAGCATTTT.

The CDR3 here is CSVEDRGQGTTEAFF. The DNA of the CDR3 is TGCAGCGTTGAAGATCGTGGACAGGGAACCACTGAAGCTTTCTTT. V usage is TRBV29-1 and J usage is TRBJ1-1; the match to TRBD1 covers 8 bases. The CDR3 loop spans 15 amino acids. Trimming took 0 bases from V and 4 from J; bases not matched to a gene: 7. Germline V CDR1 and CDR2: SQVTM, ANQGSEA.

The chain employs TRBV6-5 and TRBJ2-7; 7 bases align to TRBD1. The J segment lost 1 base and the V segment lost 8 bases, leaving 11 bases of the junction unmatched. Germline-derived CDR1 and CDR2 are MNHEY and SVGAGI. CDR3 length: 15 residues. The CDR3 loop is CASSPATGESYEQYF. As DNA, the CDR3 is TGTGCCAGCTCCCCGGCTACAGGGGAGTCCTACGAGCAGTACTTC.

The chain joins TRBV7-2 to TRBJ1-2, with no clear D. Germline loops: CDR1 SGHTA, CDR2 FQGNSA. CDR3 length equals 13 residues. V was pared by 5 bases and J by 5 bases, with 12 bases between. In nucleotides, the CDR3 is TGTGCCAGCAGCAACGGACTTGGGTATGGCTACACCTTC. Its translation: CASSNGLGYGYTF.